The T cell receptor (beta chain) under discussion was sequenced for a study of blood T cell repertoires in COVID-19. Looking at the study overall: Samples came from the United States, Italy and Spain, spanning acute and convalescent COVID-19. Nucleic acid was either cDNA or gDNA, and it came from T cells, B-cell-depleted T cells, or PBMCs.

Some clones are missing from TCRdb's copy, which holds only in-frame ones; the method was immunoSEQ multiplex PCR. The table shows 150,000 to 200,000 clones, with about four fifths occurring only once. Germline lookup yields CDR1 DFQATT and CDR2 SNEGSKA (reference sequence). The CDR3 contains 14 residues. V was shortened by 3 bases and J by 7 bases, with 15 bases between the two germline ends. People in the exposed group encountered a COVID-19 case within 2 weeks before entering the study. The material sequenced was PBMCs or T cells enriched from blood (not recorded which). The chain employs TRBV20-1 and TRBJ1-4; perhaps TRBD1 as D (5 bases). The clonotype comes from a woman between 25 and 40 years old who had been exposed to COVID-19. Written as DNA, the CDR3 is TGCAGTGCTAGTCTTATGGGGCAGCGTGAAAAACTGTTTTTT. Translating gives CSASLMGQREKLFF.